Here is one TCR beta chain with its context. Its antigen is not known. TCR beta libraries were prepared from cDNA with unique molecular identifiers. Out of about 0.9 to 11 million T cells, some 500,000 cDNA molecules were generated. TCRdb called the PCR reads again in MiXCR, with one record for every CDR3 protein. The sample records roughly 570,000 distinct CDR3 sequences, 34% being singletons. The data originate from a study of post-analysis software for immune sequencing data. As for the study in general: Courses of disease covered relapsing-remitting, secondary progressive and progressive-relapsing multiple sclerosis.

The germline gives CDR1 SGHDT, CDR2 YYEEEE. V shed 4 bases and J 3 bases; nucleotides not matched to a gene: 3. CDR3 length: 13 amino acids. Study-level findings and limits: When compared against controls, multiple sclerosis patients showed significantly lower normalized Chao1 diversity. TRBV segments more frequent in patients than in controls numbered a few and included TRBV5-6, TRBV5-1 and TRBV20-1.

The sequence was obtained from a girl aged 2 to 17 with multiple sclerosis. The J gene is TRBJ1-2, the V gene TRBV5-6, with 7 positions matching TRBD1. The sample comprised blood. In DNA form, the CDR3 reads TGTGCCAGCAGCAATGGACAGGACTATGGCTACACCTTC. It yields the protein CASSNGQDYGYTF.